This TCR beta chain was identified in a study of cytomegalovirus exposure and HLA in healthy donors. Study findings and constraints: The records held CMV serostatus as the only immune exposure information. In a later analysis, HLA-associated TCR beta chains were more clonally expanded than equally common others. HLA allele associations emerged for under 20,000 TCR beta sequences in a later analysis, at 0.05 false discovery rate.

A note on this clone: What it binds is not known.

PCR involved 60 Vbeta and 13 Jbeta primers. Per the study methods: Later reanalysis found 80 million or so unique TCR beta chains, about 10 million of them shared. The data were produced by immunoSEQ multiplex PCR, yet TCRdb's version contains in-frame clones alone and is incomplete. The V and J calls and clone size are taken from that table; D and trimming were inferred from the DNA. Counted here are under 200,000 clones, around 80% occurring once; the ten biggest clones make up approximately 6.5%. Sequenced input: PBMCs. The source of this sequence is a male donor in good health and CMV-seropositive.

Written as DNA, the CDR3 is TGCGCCAGCAGCCAAGAGCCTAGCGGCCCCTACGAGCAGTACTTC. This encodes CASSQEPSGPYEQYF. The rearrangement links TRBV4-3 to TRBJ2-5; TRBD2 matches at 7 bases. The better agreement between TRBJ2-7 and the DNA end casts doubt on the J call. The CDR3 runs 15 residues. From germline, CDR1 is LGHNA and CDR2 YSLEER.